This TCR beta chain was sequenced for a study of T cell responses to AZD1222 COVID-19 vaccine. V dropped 7 bases and J dropped 3; count of bases not matched to a gene: 15. Germline V gene lookup returns CDR1 MDHEN and CDR2 SYDVKM. CDR3 length: 16 residues. The protocol was immunoSEQ multiplex PCR, while the TCRdb copy is restricted to in-frame clones and leaves out a portion. Of approximately 150,000 clones listed, roughly nine tenths are singletons. Findings and caveats of the study: Nearly half of the spike-specific TCRs reportedly recognize variant regions that carry no mutations. White British people made up most donors, females outnumbered males, and clonal diversity was possibly underestimated.

The table lists this clone with a count of one. Its antigen is still unknown. The TCR was taken from an adult who received the AZD1222 COVID-19 vaccine. The sequencing here drew on peripheral blood, taken 28 days after the second AZD1222 dose. This chain uses TRBV28 with TRBJ2-7; TRBD2 aligns across 7 bases. The CDR3 region has the DNA TGTGCCAGCACCCGCGCCTGGACTAGGTTAAGCTACGAGCAGTACTTC. Translated, it gives CASTRAWTRLSYEQYF.